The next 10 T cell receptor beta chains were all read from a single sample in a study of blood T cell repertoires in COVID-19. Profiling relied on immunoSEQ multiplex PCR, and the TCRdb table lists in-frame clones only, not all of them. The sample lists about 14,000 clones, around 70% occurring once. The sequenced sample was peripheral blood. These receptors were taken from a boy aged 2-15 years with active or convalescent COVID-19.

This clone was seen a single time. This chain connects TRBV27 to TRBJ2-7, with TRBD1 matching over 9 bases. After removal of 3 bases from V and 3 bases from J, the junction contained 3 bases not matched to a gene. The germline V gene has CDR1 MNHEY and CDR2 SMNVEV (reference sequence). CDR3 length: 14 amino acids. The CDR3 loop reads CASSFGDRDYEQYF. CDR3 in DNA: TGTGCCAGCAGTTTCGGGGACAGGGACTACGAGCAGTACTTC.

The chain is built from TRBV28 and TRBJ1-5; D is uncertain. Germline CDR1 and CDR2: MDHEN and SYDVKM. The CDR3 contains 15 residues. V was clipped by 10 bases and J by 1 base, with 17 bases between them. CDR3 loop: CATGSFEGSNQPQHF. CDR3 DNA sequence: TGTGCCACCGGTTCTTTTGAGGGAAGCAATCAGCCCCAGCATTTT.

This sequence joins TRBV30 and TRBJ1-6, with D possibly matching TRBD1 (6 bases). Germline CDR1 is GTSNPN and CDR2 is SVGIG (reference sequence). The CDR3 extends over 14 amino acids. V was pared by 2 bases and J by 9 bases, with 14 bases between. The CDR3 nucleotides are TGTGCCTGGAGTCCCAGGGGTCGGGGTTCACCCCTCCACTTT. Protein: CAWSPRGRGSPLHF.

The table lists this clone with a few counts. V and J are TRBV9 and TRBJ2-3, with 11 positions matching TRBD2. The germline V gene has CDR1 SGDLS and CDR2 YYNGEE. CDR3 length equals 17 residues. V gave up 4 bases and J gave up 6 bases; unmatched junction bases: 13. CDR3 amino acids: CASSPLAGGRFMDTQYF. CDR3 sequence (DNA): TGTGCCAGCAGCCCCTTAGCGGGAGGGCGCTTCATGGATACGCAGTATTTT.

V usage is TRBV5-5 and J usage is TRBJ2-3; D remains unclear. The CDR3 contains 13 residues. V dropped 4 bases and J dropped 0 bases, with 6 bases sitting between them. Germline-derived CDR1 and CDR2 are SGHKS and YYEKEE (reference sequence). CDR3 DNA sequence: TGTGCCAGCAGCCGCGTGAGCACAGATACGCAGTATTTT. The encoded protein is CASSRVSTDTQYF.

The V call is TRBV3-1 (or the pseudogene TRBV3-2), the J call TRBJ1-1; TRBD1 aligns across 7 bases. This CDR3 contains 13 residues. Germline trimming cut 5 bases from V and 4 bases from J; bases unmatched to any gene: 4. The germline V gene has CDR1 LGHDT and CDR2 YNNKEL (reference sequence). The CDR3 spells CASSIGGRTEAFF. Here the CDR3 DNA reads TGTGCCAGCAGCATAGGGGGCCGCACTGAAGCTTTCTTT.

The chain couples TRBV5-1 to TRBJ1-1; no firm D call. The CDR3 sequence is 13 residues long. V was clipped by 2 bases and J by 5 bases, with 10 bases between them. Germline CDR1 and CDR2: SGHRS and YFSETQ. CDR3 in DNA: TGCGCCAGCAGCTTAATGAGCGGGACTGAAGCTTTCTTT. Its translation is CASSLMSGTEAFF. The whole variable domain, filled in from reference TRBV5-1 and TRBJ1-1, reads KAGVTQTPRYLIKTRGQQVTLSCSPISGHRSVSWYQQTPGQGLQFLFEYFSETQRNKGNFPGRFSGRQFSNSRSEMNVSTLELGDSALYLCASSLMSGTEAFFGQGTRLTVV.

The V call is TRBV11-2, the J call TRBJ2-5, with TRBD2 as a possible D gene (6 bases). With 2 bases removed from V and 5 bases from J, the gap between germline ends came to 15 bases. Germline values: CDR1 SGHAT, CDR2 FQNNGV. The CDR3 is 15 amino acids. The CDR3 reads CASSLTTGAQETQYF. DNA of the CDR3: TGTGCCAGCAGCTTAACAACGGGAGCCCAGGAGACCCAGTACTTC. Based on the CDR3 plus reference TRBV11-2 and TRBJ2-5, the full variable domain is EAGVAQSPRYKIIEKRQSVAFWCNPISGHATLYWYQQILGQGPKLLIQFQNNGVVDDSQLPKDRFSAERLKGVDSTLKIQPAKLEDSAVYLCASSLTTGAQETQYFGPGTRLLVL.

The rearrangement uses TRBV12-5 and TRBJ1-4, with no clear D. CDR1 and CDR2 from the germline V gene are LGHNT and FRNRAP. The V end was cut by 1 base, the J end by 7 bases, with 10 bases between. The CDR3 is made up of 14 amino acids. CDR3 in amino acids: CASGLERVGEKLFF. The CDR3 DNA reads TGTGCTAGTGGTTTGGAGAGGGTCGGTGAAAAACTGTTTTTT.

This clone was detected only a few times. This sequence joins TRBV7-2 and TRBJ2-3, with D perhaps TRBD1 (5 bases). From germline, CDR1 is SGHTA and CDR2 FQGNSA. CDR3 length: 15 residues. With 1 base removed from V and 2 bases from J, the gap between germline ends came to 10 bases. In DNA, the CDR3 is TGTGCCAGCAGCTTAGTTTGGGGCTCCACAGATACGCAGTATTTT. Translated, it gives CASSLVWGSTDTQYF.